This T cell receptor beta chain was sequenced in a study of blood T cell repertoires in COVID-19. Study overall: Some COVID-19 samples were acute and others convalescent; all came from the United States, Italy and Spain. PBMCs, B-cell-depleted T cells, or T cells were the source of the cDNA or gDNA that made up the material.

V was pared by 0 bases and J by 1 base, with 16 bases between. The CDR3 is 18 residues long. In germline, CDR1 is LNHDA, CDR2 SQIVND (reference sequence). Clones were read by immunoSEQ multiplex PCR, and TCRdb kept only the in-frame ones, dropping some. The data show 84,000 or so clones, 75% to 85% seen once. This sequence was found in a woman of 80 years or more with acute or convalescent COVID-19. The rearrangement joins TRBV19 to TRBJ1-5; D is perhaps TRBD1 (6 bases). The sequenced material came from peripheral blood. As DNA, the CDR3 is TGTGCCAGTAGTATAGAAGGTGGGGGCAGTACGAGCAATCAGCCCCAGCATTTT. Protein: CASSIEGGGSTSNQPQHF.